This T cell receptor beta chain was observed in a study of human T cells and chemical hapten exposure. Stated time point: healthy volunteer bleed at 6 weeks. Sequencing started from total RNA isolated from unfractionated whole blood. In TCRdb, the RACE reads were re-called with MiXCR into one record per CDR3 protein. The sample holds around 35,000 distinct CDR3 sequences, around 5.9% seen once. In its sample, this clonotype was seen many times. This clonotype was sampled from a human donor in good health. Some clones in this sample may be carry-over from other donors' samples. Material for sequencing was whole blood.

CDR3 region: CASSFDRYSYEQYF. For the CDR3, the DNA is TGTGCCAGCAGCTTTGATCGGTACTCCTACGAGCAGTACTTC. The J gene is TRBJ2-7, the V gene TRBV7-2; D is ambiguous. This CDR3 has 14 residues. Trimming took off 3 bases at V and 0 bases at J, with 9 bases between the two ends. Germline-derived CDR1 and CDR2 are SGHTA and FQGNSA.